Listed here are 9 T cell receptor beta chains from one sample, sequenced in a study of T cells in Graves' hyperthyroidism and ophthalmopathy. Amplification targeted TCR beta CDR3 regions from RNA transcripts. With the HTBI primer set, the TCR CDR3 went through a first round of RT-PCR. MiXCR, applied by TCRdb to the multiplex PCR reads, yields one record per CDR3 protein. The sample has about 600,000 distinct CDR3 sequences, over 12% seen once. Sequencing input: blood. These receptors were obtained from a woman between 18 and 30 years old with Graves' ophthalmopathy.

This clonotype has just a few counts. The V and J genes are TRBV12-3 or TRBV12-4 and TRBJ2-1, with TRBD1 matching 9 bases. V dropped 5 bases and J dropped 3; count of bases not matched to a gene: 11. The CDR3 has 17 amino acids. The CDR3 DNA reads TGTGCCAGCAGTATGGTTAGGACAGGGGATATCTACAATGAGCAGTTCTTC. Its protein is CASSMVRTGDIYNEQFF.

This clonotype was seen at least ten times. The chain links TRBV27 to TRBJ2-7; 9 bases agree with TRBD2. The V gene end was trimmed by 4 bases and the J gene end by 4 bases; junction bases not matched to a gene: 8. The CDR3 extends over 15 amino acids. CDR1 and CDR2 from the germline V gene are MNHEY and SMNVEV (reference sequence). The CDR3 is CASSSRTSECYEQYF. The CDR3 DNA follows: TGTGCCAGCAGTTCCCGGACTAGCGAGTGTTACGAGCAGTACTTC.

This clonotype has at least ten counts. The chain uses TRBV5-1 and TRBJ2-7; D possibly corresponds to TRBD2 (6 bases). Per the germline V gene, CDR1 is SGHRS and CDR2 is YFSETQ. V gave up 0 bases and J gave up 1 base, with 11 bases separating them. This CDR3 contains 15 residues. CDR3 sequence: CASSLGGTDSYEQYF. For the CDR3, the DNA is TGCGCCAGCAGCTTGGGCGGGACCGATTCCTACGAGCAGTACTTC.

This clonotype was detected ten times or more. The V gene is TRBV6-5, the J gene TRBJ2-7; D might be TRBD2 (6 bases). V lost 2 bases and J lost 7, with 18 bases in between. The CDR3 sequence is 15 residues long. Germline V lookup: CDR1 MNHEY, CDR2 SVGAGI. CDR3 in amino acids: CASSYTGGGLGEQYF. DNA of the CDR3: TGTGCCAGCAGTTACACCGGGGGAGGCTTGGGGGAGCAGTACTTC.

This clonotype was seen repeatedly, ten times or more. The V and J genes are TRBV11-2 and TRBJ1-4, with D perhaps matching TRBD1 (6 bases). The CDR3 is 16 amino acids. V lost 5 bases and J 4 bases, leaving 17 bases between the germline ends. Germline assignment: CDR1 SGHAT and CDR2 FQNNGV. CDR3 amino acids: CASSDHGQPINEKLFF. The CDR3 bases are TGTGCCAGCAGCGATCATGGACAGCCCATTAATGAAAAACTGTTTTTT.

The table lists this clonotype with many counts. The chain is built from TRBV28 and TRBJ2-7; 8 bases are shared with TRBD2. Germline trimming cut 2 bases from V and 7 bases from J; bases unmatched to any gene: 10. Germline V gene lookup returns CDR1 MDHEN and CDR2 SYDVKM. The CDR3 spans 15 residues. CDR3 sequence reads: CASSLPRTSQREQYF. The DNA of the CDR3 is TGTGCCAGCAGTTTACCACGGACTAGCCAGAGGGAGCAGTACTTC.

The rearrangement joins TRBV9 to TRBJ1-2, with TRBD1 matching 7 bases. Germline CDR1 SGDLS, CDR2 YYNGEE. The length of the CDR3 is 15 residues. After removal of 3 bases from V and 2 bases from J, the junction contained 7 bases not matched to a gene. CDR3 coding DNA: TGTGCCAGCAGCGACTCCGACAGGGTGAACTATGGCTACACCTTC. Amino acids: CASSDSDRVNYGYTF.

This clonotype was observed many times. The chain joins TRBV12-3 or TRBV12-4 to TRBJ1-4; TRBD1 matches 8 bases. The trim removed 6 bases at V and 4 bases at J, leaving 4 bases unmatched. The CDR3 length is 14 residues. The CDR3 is CASRNRGFNEKLFF. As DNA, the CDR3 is TGTGCCAGCAGAAACAGGGGGTTTAATGAAAAACTGTTTTTT.

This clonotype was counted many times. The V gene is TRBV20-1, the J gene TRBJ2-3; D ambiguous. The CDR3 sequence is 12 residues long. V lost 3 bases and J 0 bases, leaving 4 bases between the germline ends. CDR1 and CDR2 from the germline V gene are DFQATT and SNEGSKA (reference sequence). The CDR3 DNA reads TGCAGTGCTAGTCCTAGCACAGATACGCAGTATTTT. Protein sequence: CSASPSTDTQYF.